This TCR beta chain is from a study of T cell repertoires in cytomegalovirus infection. Study in general: Shared public TCR beta signatures pointed to both CMV infection and a matching HLA type.

TCRdb redid the calling of the reads with MiXCR, one entry per CDR3 protein. The sample has under 200,000 distinct CDR3 sequences; roughly a sixth are singletons. The sample holds a few counts of this clonotype. Antigen specificity is unknown. Study outcomes and limitations: The ex vivo response was dominated by HLA-C-restricted CMV-specific TCR beta clonotypes. Carriers of CMV plus the relevant HLA were identified by cumulative public TCR beta family frequency.

CDR1 SQVTM and CDR2 ANQGSEA come from the germline V gene. V lost 4 bases and J lost 3; bases outside the gene matches: 9. CDR3 length: 15 residues. The origin of this receptor is a human donor in good health (CMV status not recorded). Some clones in this sample may be carry-over from other donors' samples. The chain is built from TRBV29-1 and TRBJ1-1; 9 nucleotides match TRBD1. Sequencing was carried out using CD8+ T cells from PBMCs. The CDR3: CSVGETDRGDTEAFF. In DNA form, the CDR3 reads TGCAGCGTTGGCGAAACGGACAGGGGCGACACTGAAGCTTTCTTT.